This TCR beta chain originates from a study of cytotoxic CD8 clonotypes in ibrutinib-treated CLL. Study-wide background: Responses comprised 24 partial and 2 complete; at median around 72 months, 14 remained remitted and approximately twelve progressed. Response samples followed a median 12 months of treatment, range 6 to 36. On average, each sample had roughly 250,000 productive templates and tens of thousands of productive rearrangements.

This CDR3 is 15 amino acids long. With 4 bases removed from V and 3 bases from J, the gap between germline ends came to 12 bases. CDR1 is SEHNR and CDR2 is FQNEAQ in the germline V gene (reference sequence). The data were produced by immunoSEQ multiplex PCR, yet TCRdb's version contains in-frame clones alone and is incomplete. This table holds roughly 12,000 clones, 65% to 85% found once. Overall study results and limits: Sustained-remission patients were sampled at one set of times and progressing patients at different ones.

A remark on this clone: Antigen specificity is unknown.

The specimen was PBMCs, collected at disease progression, from a patient treated with ibrutinib. The receptor was isolated from a human donor with chronic lymphocytic leukemia. This rearrangement joins TRBV7-9 to TRBJ2-2, with D possibly TRBD1 on 6 matching bases. DNA for the CDR3: TGTGCCAGCAGCTCAGGATCAGGGGACACCGGGGAGCTGTTTTTT. Translated, it gives CASSSGSGDTGELFF.